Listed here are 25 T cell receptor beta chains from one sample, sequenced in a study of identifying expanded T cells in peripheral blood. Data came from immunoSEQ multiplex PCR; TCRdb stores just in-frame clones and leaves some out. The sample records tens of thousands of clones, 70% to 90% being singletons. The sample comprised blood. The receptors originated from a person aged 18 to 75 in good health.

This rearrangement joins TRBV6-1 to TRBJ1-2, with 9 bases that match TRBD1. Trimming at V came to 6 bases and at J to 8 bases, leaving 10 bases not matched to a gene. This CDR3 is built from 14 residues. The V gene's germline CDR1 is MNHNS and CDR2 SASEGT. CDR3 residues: CASRDPQGARGYTF. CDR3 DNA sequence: TGTGCCAGCAGAGACCCACAGGGGGCTCGGGGCTACACCTTC.

CDR3 DNA sequence: TGTGCCAGCAGCCGCCCTGGAGTGTCTTACGAGCAGTACTTC. It codes for CASSRPGVSYEQYF. The V gene is TRBV28, the J gene TRBJ2-7; D gene ambiguous. This CDR3 has 14 amino acids. Germline-derived CDR1 and CDR2 are MDHEN and SYDVKM. V gave up 6 bases and J gave up 4 bases, with 16 bases separating them.

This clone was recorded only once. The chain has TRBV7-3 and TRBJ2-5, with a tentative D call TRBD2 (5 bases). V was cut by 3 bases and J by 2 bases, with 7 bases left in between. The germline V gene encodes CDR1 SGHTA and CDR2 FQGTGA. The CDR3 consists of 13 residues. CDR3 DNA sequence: TGTGCCAGCAGCTTCTTAGCGCAAGAGACCCAGTACTTC. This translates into CASSFLAQETQYF.

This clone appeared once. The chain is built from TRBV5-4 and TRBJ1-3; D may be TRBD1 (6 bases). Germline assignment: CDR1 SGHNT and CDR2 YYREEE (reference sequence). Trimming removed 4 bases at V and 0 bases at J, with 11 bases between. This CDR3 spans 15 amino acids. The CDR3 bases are TGTGCCAGCAGCCGTACAGGGTTCTCTGGAAACACCATATATTTT. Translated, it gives CASSRTGFSGNTIYF. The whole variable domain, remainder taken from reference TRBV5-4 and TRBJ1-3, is ETGVTQSPTHLIKTRGQQVTLRCSSQSGHNTVSWYQQALGQGPQFIFQYYREEENGRGNFPPRFSGLQFPNYSSELNVNALELDDSALYLCASSRTGFSGNTIYFGEGSWLTVV.

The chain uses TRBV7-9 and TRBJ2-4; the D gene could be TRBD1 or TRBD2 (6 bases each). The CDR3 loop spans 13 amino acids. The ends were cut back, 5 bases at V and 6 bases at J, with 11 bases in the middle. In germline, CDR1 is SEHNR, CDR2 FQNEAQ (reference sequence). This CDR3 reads CASSEGGLNIQYF. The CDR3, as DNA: TGTGCCAGCAGCGAGGGGGGACTAAACATTCAGTACTTC.

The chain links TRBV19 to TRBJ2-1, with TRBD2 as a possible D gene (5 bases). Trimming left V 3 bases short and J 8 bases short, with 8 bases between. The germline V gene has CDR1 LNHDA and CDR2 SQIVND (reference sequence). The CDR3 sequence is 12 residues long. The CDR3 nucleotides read TGTGCCAGTAGTATTGGCGGGTATGAGCAGTTCTTC. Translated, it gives CASSIGGYEQFF.

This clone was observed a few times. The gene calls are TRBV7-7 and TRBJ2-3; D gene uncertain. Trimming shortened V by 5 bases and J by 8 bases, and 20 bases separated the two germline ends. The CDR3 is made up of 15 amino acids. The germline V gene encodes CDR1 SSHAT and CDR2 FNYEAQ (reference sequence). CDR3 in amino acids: CASSKRAGILPTQYF. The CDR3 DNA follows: TGTGCCAGCAGCAAGCGAGCTGGGATTCTCCCTACGCAGTATTTT. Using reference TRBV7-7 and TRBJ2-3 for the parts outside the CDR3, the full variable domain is GAGVSQSPRYKVTKRGQDVTLRCDPISSHATLYWYQQALGQGPEFLTYFNYEAQPDKSGLPSDRFSAERPEGSISTLTIQRTEQRDSAMYRCASSKRAGILPTQYFGPGTRLTVL.

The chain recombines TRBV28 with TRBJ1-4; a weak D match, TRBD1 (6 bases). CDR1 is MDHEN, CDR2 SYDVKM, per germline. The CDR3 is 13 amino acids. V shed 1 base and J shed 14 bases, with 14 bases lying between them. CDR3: CASSLLGALELFF. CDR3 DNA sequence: TGTGCCAGCAGTTTATTGGGGGCCCTTGAGCTGTTTTTT.

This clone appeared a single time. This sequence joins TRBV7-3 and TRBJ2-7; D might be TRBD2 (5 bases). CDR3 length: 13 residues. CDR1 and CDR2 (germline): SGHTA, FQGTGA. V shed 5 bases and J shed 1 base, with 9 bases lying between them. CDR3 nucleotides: TGTGCCAGCAGCCGCGGGTCATCCTACGAGCAGTACTTC. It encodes CASSRGSSYEQYF.

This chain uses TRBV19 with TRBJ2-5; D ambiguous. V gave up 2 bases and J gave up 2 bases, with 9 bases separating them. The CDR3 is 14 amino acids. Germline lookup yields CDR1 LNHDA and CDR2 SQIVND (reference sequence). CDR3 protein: CASSIRGSQETQYF. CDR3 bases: TGTGCCAGTAGTATAAGAGGATCTCAAGAGACCCAGTACTTC.

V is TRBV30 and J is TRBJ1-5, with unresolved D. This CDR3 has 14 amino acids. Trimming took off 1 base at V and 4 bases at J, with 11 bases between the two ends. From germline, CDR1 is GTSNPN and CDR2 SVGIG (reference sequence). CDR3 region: CAWSGNLINQPQHF. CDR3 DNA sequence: TGTGCCTGGAGTGGTAACCTGATTAATCAGCCCCAGCATTTT.

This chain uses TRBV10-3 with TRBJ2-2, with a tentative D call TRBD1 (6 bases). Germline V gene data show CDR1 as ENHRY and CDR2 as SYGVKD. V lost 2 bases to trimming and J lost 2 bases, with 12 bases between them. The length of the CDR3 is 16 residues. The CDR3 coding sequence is TGTGCCATCAGTGAGCAGGGGACAATAAACACCGGGGAGCTGTTTTTT. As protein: CAISEQGTINTGELFF.

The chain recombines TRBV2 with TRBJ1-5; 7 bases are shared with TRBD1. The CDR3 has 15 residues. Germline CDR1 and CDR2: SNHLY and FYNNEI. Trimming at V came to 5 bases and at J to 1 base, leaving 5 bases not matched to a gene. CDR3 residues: CASSWQTGSNQPQHF. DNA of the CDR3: TGTGCCAGCAGTTGGCAGACAGGGAGCAATCAGCCCCAGCATTTT.

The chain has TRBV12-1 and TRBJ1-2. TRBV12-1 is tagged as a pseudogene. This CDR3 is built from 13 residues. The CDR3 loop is CASSFVGRYGYTF. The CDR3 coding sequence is TGTGCCAGCAGCTTTGTAGGGAGGTATGGCTACACCTTC.

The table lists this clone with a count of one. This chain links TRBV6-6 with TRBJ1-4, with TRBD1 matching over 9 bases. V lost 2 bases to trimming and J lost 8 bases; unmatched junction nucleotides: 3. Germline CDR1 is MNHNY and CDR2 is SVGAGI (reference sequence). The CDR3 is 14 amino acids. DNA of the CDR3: TGTGCCAGCAGTTACAGGGACAGGGCCGAAAAACTGTTTTTT. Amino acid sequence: CASSYRDRAEKLFF.

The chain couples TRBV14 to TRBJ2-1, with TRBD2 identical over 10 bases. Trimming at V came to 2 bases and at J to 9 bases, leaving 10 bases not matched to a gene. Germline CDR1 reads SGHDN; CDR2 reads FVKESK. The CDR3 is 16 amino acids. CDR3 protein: CASSQPLLAGESEQFF. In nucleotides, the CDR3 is TGTGCCAGCAGCCAACCCCTCCTAGCGGGGGAGAGTGAGCAGTTCTTC.

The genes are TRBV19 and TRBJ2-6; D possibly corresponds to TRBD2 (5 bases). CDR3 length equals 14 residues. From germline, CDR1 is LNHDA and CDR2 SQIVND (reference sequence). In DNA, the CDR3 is TGTGGGACCCGAGGGTTCTCTGGGGCCAACGTCCTGACTTTC. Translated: CGTRGFSGANVLTF.

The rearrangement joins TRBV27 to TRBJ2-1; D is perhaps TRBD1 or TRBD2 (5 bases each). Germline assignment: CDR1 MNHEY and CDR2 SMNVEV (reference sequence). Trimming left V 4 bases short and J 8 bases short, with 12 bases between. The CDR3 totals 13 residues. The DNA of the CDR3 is TGTGCCAGCAGTTCGGGACGGTTGCATGAGCAGTTCTTC. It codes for CASSSGRLHEQFF.

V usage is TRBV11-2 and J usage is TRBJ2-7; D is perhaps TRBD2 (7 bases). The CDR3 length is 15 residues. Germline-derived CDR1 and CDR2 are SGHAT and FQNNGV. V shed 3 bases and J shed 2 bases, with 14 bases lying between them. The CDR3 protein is CASSFSAGAAYEQYF. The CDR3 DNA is TGTGCCAGCAGCTTTTCGGCGGGGGCCGCCTACGAGCAGTACTTC.

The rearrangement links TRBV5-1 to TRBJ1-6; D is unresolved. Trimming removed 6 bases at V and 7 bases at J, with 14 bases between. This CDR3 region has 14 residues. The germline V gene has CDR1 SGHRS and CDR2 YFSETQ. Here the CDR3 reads CASKSTDSNSPLHF. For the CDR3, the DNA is TGCGCCAGCAAGAGCACAGACTCAAATTCACCCCTCCACTTT.

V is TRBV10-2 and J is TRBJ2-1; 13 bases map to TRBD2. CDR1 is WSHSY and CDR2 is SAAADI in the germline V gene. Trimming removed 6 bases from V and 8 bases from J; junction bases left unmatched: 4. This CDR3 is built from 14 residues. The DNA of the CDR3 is TGCGCCAGCAGCCCCGGGACTAGCGGGGATGAGCAGTTCTTC. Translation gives CASSPGTSGDEQFF.

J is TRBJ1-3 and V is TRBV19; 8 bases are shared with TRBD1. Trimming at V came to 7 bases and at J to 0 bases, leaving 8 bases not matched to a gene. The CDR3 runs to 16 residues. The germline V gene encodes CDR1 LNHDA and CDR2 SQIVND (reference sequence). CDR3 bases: TGTGCCAGTACTCTGACAGGGGTCCGCTCTGGAAACACCATATATTTT. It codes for CASTLTGVRSGNTIYF.

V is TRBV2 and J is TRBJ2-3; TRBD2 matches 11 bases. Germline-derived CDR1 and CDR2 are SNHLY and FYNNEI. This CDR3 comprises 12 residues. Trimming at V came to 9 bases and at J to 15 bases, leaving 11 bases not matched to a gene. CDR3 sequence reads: CASSGGAIGAYF. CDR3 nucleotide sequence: TGTGCCAGTAGCGGGGGGGCCATCGGGGCTTATTTT.

CDR3 in DNA: TGTGCCAGCAGTCCCTCCACAGGGTATCCTGGCTACACCTTC. This codes for CASSPSTGYPGYTF. J is TRBJ1-2 and V is TRBV6-5, with a weak D call TRBD1 (6 bases). Trimming stripped 5 bases from V and 7 bases from J, with 17 bases between. There are 14 residues in the CDR3. Germline CDR1 and CDR2: MNHEY and SVGAGI.

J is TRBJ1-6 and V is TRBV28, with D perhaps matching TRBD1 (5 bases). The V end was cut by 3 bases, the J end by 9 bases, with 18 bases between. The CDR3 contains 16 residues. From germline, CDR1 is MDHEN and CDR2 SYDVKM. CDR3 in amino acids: CASSFVKLLGGSPLHF. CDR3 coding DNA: TGTGCCAGCAGTTTCGTTAAGCTCCTTGGGGGTTCACCCCTCCACTTT.